This T cell receptor beta chain was sequenced for a study of T cells in Graves' hyperthyroidism and ophthalmopathy. The sample holds many counts of this clonotype. This CDR3 region has 14 residues. CDR1 and CDR2 from the germline V gene are DFQATT and SNEGSKA (reference sequence). V gave up 0 bases and J gave up 5 bases, with 10 bases separating them. TCR beta CDR3 sequences were amplified from RNA transcripts. HTBI primers were employed in a first-round RT-PCR of the TCR CDR3. TCRdb re-called the multiplex PCR reads through MiXCR, storing one row per CDR3 protein. The sample consists of roughly 500,000 distinct CDR3 sequences, approximately 48% of them appearing once.

The sequence was obtained from an adult woman with Graves' disease, either hyperthyroidism or ophthalmopathy (not recorded which). The sample taken for sequencing was peripheral blood or thyroid tissue (not recorded which). The chain couples TRBV20-1 to TRBJ1-4, with D unresolved. CDR3 coding DNA: TGCAGTGCTAGAGATAGACGGAACAATGAAAAACTGTTTTTT. Its protein product is CSARDRRNNEKLFF.